These 27 T cell receptor beta chains originate from one sample sequenced in a study of post-analysis software for immune sequencing data. Their antigens remain unidentified. Sequencing libraries made from TCR beta cDNA carried unique molecular identifiers. Each CDR3 protein is one row after TCRdb ran MiXCR on the PCR reads. The data contain a few hundred thousand distinct CDR3 sequences, roughly 38% of them singletons. Overall study results and limits: Compared with controls, patients had more of 4 to 6 TRBV segments, including TRBV5-6, TRBV5-1 and TRBV20-1.

Sequencing input: blood. Receptors were obtained from a girl under 10 years old with multiple sclerosis.

This clonotype was counted a few times. The rearrangement links TRBV7-9 to TRBJ2-7, with 13 bases that match TRBD2. The length of the CDR3 is 16 residues. Germline V gives CDR1 SEHNR, CDR2 FQNEAQ (reference sequence). The J segment lost 2 bases and the V segment lost 7 bases, leaving 8 bases of the junction unmatched. The CDR3 loop reads CASTRGLAGTTYEQYF. The CDR3 DNA reads as TGTGCCAGCACCAGGGGACTAGCGGGGACTACCTACGAGCAGTACTTC. Drawing the rest from reference TRBV7-9 and TRBJ2-7, the complete variable domain is DTGVSQNPRHKITKRGQNVTFRCDPISEHNRLYWYRQTLGQGPEFLTYFQNEAQLEKSRLLSDRFSAERPKGSFSTLEIQRTEQGDSAMYLCASTRGLAGTTYEQYFGPGTRLTVT.

The chain is built from TRBV10-3 and TRBJ1-2; D gene ambiguous. The germline V gene has CDR1 ENHRY and CDR2 SYGVKD. This CDR3 comprises 14 residues. V lost 0 bases to trimming and J lost 2 bases, with 7 bases between them. CDR3 DNA: TGTGCCATCAGTGAGTCTTCGGGGAACTATGGCTACACCTTC. Its translation is CAISESSGNYGYTF.

The V call is TRBV2, the J call TRBJ1-2; D perhaps matches TRBD1 (5 bases). Trimming left V 10 bases short and J 1 base short, with 19 bases between. The germline gives CDR1 SNHLY, CDR2 FYNNEI. CDR3 length: 15 residues. CDR3 bases: TGTGCCATTTTGCCCAGGCGGAGGGGTAACTATGGCTACACCTTC. Residues: CAILPRRRGNYGYTF.

This clonotype was observed a handful of times. The V call is TRBV3-1, the J call TRBJ2-1; 12 bases agree with TRBD1. V was clipped by 6 bases and J by 6 bases; unmatched bases: 12. CDR1 LGHDT and CDR2 YNNKEL come from the germline V gene (reference sequence). The CDR3 length is 17 residues. Written as DNA, the CDR3 is TGTGCCAGCAGACGTTCCGGGACAGGGGGCGTTCCCAATGAGCAGTTCTTC. It encodes CASRRSGTGGVPNEQFF.

The chain carries TRBV2 and TRBJ1-1, with D possibly matching TRBD1 (5 bases). Germline V gives CDR1 SNHLY, CDR2 FYNNEI. Trimming cost V 7 bases and J 6 bases, with 21 bases left between them. The CDR3 spans 15 residues. CDR3 region: CASTGDKRGIAEAFF. In nucleotides, the CDR3 is TGTGCCAGCACTGGGGATAAGAGGGGAATCGCTGAAGCTTTCTTT.

This clonotype was found a few times. The chain recombines TRBV4-3 with TRBJ2-3; D is possibly TRBD1 or TRBD2 (5 bases each). Germline CDR1 LGHNA, CDR2 YSLEER. The length of the CDR3 is 16 residues. V was pared by 4 bases and J by 3 bases, with 17 bases between. The CDR3 loop is CASSPTGTGGTDTQYF. As DNA, the CDR3 is TGCGCCAGCAGCCCAACCGGGACCGGAGGAACAGATACGCAGTATTTT.

This clonotype was observed many times. This chain uses TRBV29-1 with TRBJ1-2; no clear D gene. In germline, CDR1 is SQVTM, CDR2 ANQGSEA. V dropped 5 bases and J dropped 2 bases, with 12 bases sitting between them. The CDR3 has 13 amino acids. CDR3 loop: CSVPSGLNYGYTF. The CDR3 DNA reads as TGCAGCGTTCCGAGTGGATTGAACTATGGCTACACCTTC.

This clonotype was picked up a small number of times. The chain links TRBV7-2 to TRBJ2-3; D not certain. The ends were cut back, 2 bases at V and 3 bases at J, with 12 bases in the middle. Per germline, CDR1 SGHTA and CDR2 FQGNSA. This CDR3 has 15 amino acids. The CDR3 DNA is TGTGCCAGCAGCTTAATAAGAGTATTAACAGATACGCAGTATTTT. Its protein is CASSLIRVLTDTQYF.

The chain employs TRBV9 and TRBJ2-5; TRBD2 aligns across 11 bases. The length of the CDR3 is 15 residues. Germline loops: CDR1 SGDLS, CDR2 YYNGEE. V lost 0 bases and J lost 11; bases outside the gene matches: 9. The CDR3, as DNA: TGTGCCAGCAGCGTAGCTAGCGGGAGGCCGCTGGAGCAGTACTTC. It is translated as CASSVASGRPLEQYF.

This clonotype was recorded many times. The V and J genes are TRBV12-3 or TRBV12-4 and TRBJ2-7; no clear D. This CDR3 spans 11 amino acids. V dropped 5 bases and J dropped 5 bases, with 7 bases sitting between them. CDR3 sequence: CASSHTHEQYF. The CDR3 region has the DNA TGTGCCAGCAGTCACACACACGAGCAGTACTTC.

The V and J genes are TRBV5-1 and TRBJ2-3; D not certain. The CDR3 is 14 amino acids. Trimming shortened V by 0 bases and J by 2 bases, and 7 bases separated the two germline ends. Per germline, CDR1 SGHRS and CDR2 YFSETQ. CDR3 region: CASSLVTATDTQYF. CDR3 nucleotide sequence: TGCGCCAGCAGCTTGGTGACCGCCACAGATACGCAGTATTTT.

The rearrangement uses TRBV12-3 or TRBV12-4 and TRBJ1-4; D is unclear. Trimming left V 1 base short and J 7 bases short, with 10 bases between. The CDR3 has 14 amino acids. This CDR3 reads CASSLGLIGEKLFF. In DNA form, the CDR3 reads TGTGCCAGCAGTTTAGGTCTTATAGGTGAAAAACTGTTTTTT.

V usage is TRBV20-1 and J usage is TRBJ2-1, with 13 bases lining up with TRBD2. This CDR3 spans 20 amino acids. Germline V lookup: CDR1 DFQATT, CDR2 SNEGSKA (reference sequence). The V gene end was trimmed by 5 bases and the J gene end by 3 bases; junction bases not matched to a gene: 19. The CDR3 bases are TGCAGTGCTGGGTCTGGGACTAGCGGGATCCCCTTCTACTACTACAATGAGCAGTTCTTC. Translated, it gives CSAGSGTSGIPFYYYNEQFF.

Note on this clonotype: This may come from a read error, since a much larger clone is one base off. The rearrangement links TRBV27 to TRBJ2-1; 9 bases line up with TRBD2. V lost 6 bases and J lost 9; bases outside the gene matches: 12. The CDR3 covers 15 residues. From germline, CDR1 is MNHEY and CDR2 SMNVEV (reference sequence). CDR3 loop: CASSLDLAGNSEQFF. In nucleotides, the CDR3 is TGTGCCAGCAGCCTTGACCTAGCGGGGAACAGTGAGCAGTTCTTC.

The V gene is TRBV4-2, the J gene TRBJ2-3, with TRBD2 matching 8 bases. The CDR3 has 14 residues. Per germline, CDR1 LGHNA and CDR2 YNFKEQ. V shed 8 bases and J 6 bases; nucleotides not matched to a gene: 10. The DNA of the CDR3 is TGTGCCAGCCTGGGGGATGGCGGGAGGGATACGCAGTATTTT. It codes for CASLGDGGRDTQYF.

This clonotype was observed a handful of times. CDR3 loop: CASNEAGAPYEQYF. The CDR3 DNA reads as TGCGCCAGCAATGAAGCGGGAGCCCCCTACGAGCAGTACTTC. The rearrangement uses TRBV10-2 and TRBJ2-7, with 8 bases fitting TRBD2. The CDR3 is made up of 14 amino acids. From germline, CDR1 is WSHSY and CDR2 SAAADI. After removal of 7 bases from V and 2 bases from J, the junction contained 7 bases not matched to a gene.

This rearrangement joins TRBV29-1 to TRBJ1-1, with D maybe TRBD1 (6 bases). The CDR3 covers 12 residues. The germline CDR1 and CDR2 sequences are SQVTM and ANQGSEA. Trimming shortened V by 5 bases and J by 6 bases, and 13 bases separated the two germline ends. For the CDR3, the DNA is TGCAGCGTTAAGGGGGATCATCCTGAAGCTTTCTTT. This translates into CSVKGDHPEAFF.

This clonotype was observed a few times. The chain is built from TRBV11-2 and TRBJ2-3; D call uncertain. CDR1 and CDR2 from the germline V gene are SGHAT and FQNNGV. The V end lost 3 bases, the J end lost 0 bases, and 13 bases lay between the germline ends. The CDR3 has 16 amino acids. The CDR3 region is CASSFYPVTSTDTQYF. CDR3 in DNA: TGTGCCAGCAGCTTTTATCCGGTTACTAGCACAGATACGCAGTATTTT.

The table lists this clonotype with a few counts. This sequence joins TRBV28 and TRBJ2-7; 13 bases match TRBD2. V shed 5 bases and J 3 bases; nucleotides not matched to a gene: 4. The CDR3 loop spans 15 amino acids. Looked up from germline, CDR1 is MDHEN and CDR2 is SYDVKM. CDR3 sequence (DNA): TGTGCCAGCAGTACCGGGACTAGCGGGATCTACGAGCAGTACTTC. It codes for CASSTGTSGIYEQYF.

Remarks on this clonotype: At one end, the junction sequence differs from germline, possibly due to a read error. The chain recombines TRBV7-9 with TRBJ2-7; tentatively, D is TRBD1 or TRBD2 (5 bases each). The CDR3 runs 14 residues. CDR1 is SEHNR and CDR2 is FQNEAQ in the germline V gene (reference sequence). The CDR3 sequence: CANSPPGSSYEQYF. CDR3 nucleotide sequence: TGTGCCAACAGCCCACCAGGGAGCTCCTACGAGCAGTACTTC. The variable domain in full, with the rest retrieved from reference TRBV7-9 and TRBJ2-7, is DTGVSQNPRHKITKRGQNVTFRCDPISEHNRLYWYRQTLGQGPEFLTYFQNEAQLEKSRLLSDRFSAERPKGSFSTLEIQRTEQGDSAMYLCANSPPGSSYEQYFGPGTRLTVT.

Comments on this clonotype: Possible read error: a much larger clone is one base away. This chain uses TRBV7-6 with TRBJ2-7, with 9 bases identical to TRBD1. Germline loops: CDR1 SGHVS, CDR2 FNYEAQ. Trimming took 2 bases from V and 7 from J; bases not matched to a gene: 9. The CDR3 spans 15 residues. In DNA, the CDR3 is TGTGCCAGCAGCTTACCGGGACAGGGTCGTGATGAGCAGTACTTC. As protein: CASSLPGQGRDEQYF. Supplemented by reference TRBV7-6 and TRBJ2-7, the full variable domain reads GAGVSQSPRYKVTKRGQDVALRCDPISGHVSLYWYRQALGQGPEFLTYFNYEAQQDKSGLPNDRFSAERPEGSISTLTIQRTEQRDSAMYRCASSLPGQGRDEQYFGPGTRLTVT.

This chain joins TRBV2 and TRBJ1-1; D is ambiguous. Germline lookup yields CDR1 SNHLY and CDR2 FYNNEI. Trimming cost V 4 bases and J 1 base, with 7 bases left between them. This CDR3 comprises 13 residues. CDR3 amino acids: CASSVHPNTEAFF. The DNA for the CDR3 is TGTGCCAGCAGTGTACACCCGAACACTGAAGCTTTCTTT.

The genes are TRBV7-9 and TRBJ1-1; D is undetermined. The V gene lost 1 base and the J gene lost 7 bases, with 25 bases spanning the gap. CDR1 and CDR2 (germline): SEHNR, FQNEAQ (reference sequence). The CDR3 is made up of 18 amino acids. CDR3 coding DNA: TGTGCCAGCAGCTTAGAACTTGTGTACCCTGCCACGGAATTTGAAGCTTTCTTT. This encodes CASSLELVYPATEFEAFF.

The chain couples TRBV28 to TRBJ1-2; TRBD1 matches at 7 bases. The CDR3 spans 15 residues. Germline trimming cut 6 bases from V and 0 bases from J; bases unmatched to any gene: 7. In germline, CDR1 is MDHEN, CDR2 SYDVKM. DNA of the CDR3: TGTGCCAGCAGGCCTGGGGGACAGACTAACTATGGCTACACCTTC. Translating gives CASRPGGQTNYGYTF.

This clonotype was seen once. The gene calls are TRBV12-3 or TRBV12-4 and TRBJ2-4, with D perhaps TRBD2 (5 bases). The length of the CDR3 is 14 residues. Trimming took 7 bases from V and 3 from J, leaving 13 bases between them. The CDR3 region is CASNPERNKNIQYF. CDR3 DNA sequence: TGTGCCAGCAACCCGGAGCGGAACAAAAACATTCAGTACTTC.

The table lists this clonotype with a few counts. V usage is TRBV7-8 and J usage is TRBJ2-7; the match to TRBD1 covers 8 bases. The germline V gene has CDR1 SGHVS and CDR2 FQNEAQ. Trimming cost V 1 base and J 5 bases; bases outside gene matches: 4. The CDR3 spans 14 residues. The CDR3 DNA follows: TGTGCCAGCAGCTTAGGTGGCAGGGGGCACGAGCAGTACTTC. Amino acids: CASSLGGRGHEQYF.

Many counts were recorded for this clonotype. The chain uses TRBV5-1 and TRBJ2-3, with D unclear. Per germline, CDR1 SGHRS and CDR2 YFSETQ. CDR3 length: 18 residues. The V gene lost 0 bases and the J gene lost 4 bases, with 21 bases spanning the gap. CDR3 loop: CASSLAASWGIGADTQYF. The CDR3 DNA reads TGCGCCAGCAGCTTGGCCGCGTCTTGGGGTATTGGGGCAGATACGCAGTATTTT.